This TCR beta chain was sequenced for a study of shared clonotypes between healthy human individuals. This CDR3 is built from 15 residues. The V end lost 3 bases, the J end lost 7 bases, and 16 bases lay between the germline ends. Germline CDR1 and CDR2: SGHRS and YFSETQ. Several immunoSEQ 96-well plates shared each subset's DNA, each plate a replicate. Unsorted PBMC contributed roughly 300 ng DNA, 25,000 to 35,000 T cell genomes, to each replicate PCR. The authors sequenced unsorted PBMC DNA on ten immunoSEQ deep assay plates. TCRdb's table, derived via immunoSEQ multiplex PCR, lists solely in-frame clones and lacks some. The sample records hundreds of thousands of clones, approximately 80% being singletons. Study outcomes and limitations: It was only blood that was sampled, and tissue repertoires likely differ.

With respect to this clone: Its antigen remains unknown.

The sequence came from a woman between 40 and 50 years old in good health. Some clones in this sample may be carry-over from other donors' samples. The rearrangement joins TRBV5-1 to TRBJ2-2; D gene unclear. Sequenced input: PBMCs. The CDR3 is CASSSRTRYGGELFF. CDR3 bases: TGCGCCAGCAGCTCAAGGACCCGTTATGGCGGGGAGCTGTTTTTT.